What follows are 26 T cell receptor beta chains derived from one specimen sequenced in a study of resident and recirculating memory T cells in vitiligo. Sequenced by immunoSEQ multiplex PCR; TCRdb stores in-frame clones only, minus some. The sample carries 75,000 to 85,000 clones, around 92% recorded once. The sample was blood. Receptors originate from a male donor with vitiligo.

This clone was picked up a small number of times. CDR3 sequence: CASSPSGGTEAFF. Written as DNA, the CDR3 is TGTGCCAGCAGCCCCTCGGGGGGCACTGAAGCTTTCTTT. The chain joins TRBV7-9 to TRBJ1-1, with TRBD1 as a possible D gene (5 bases). CDR3 length equals 13 residues. Germline V CDR1 and CDR2: SEHNR, FQNEAQ (reference sequence). Trimming cost V 5 bases and J 4 bases, with 11 bases left between them.

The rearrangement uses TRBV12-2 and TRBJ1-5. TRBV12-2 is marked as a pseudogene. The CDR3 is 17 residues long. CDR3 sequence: CASRLLVGGIGNQPQHF. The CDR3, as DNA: TGTGCAAGTCGCCTTCTGGTGGGGGGGATAGGCAATCAGCCCCAGCATTTT.

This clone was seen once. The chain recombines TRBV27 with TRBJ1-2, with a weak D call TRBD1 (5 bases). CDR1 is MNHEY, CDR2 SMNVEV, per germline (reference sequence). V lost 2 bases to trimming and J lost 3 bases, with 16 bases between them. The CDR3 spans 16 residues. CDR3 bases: TGTGCCAGCAGTTTACTGGGGGGTGATTTAGACTATGGCTACACCTTC. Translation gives CASSLLGGDLDYGYTF.

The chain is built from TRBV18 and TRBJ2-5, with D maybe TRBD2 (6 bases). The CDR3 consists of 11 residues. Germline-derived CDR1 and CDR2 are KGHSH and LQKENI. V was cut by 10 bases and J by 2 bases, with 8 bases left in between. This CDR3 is CATGSQETQYF. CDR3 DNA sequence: TGTGCCACCGGGAGTCAAGAGACCCAGTACTTC.

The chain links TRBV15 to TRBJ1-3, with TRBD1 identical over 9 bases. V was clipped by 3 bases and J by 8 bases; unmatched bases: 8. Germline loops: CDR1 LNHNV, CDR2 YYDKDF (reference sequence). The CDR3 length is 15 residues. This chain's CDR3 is CATSRAGTGPDTIYF. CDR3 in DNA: TGTGCCACCAGCAGGGCCGGGACAGGGCCGGACACCATATATTTT. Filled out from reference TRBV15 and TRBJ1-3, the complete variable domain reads DAMVIQNPRYQVTQFGKPVTLSCSQTLNHNVMYWYQQKSSQAPKLLFHYYDKDFNNEADTPDNFQSRRPNTSFCFLDIRSPGLGDTAMYLCATSRAGTGPDTIYFGEGSWLTVV.

The CDR3 loop is CASHSSRLNEQFF. The DNA for the CDR3 is TGTGCCAGCCATAGCAGTAGGCTTAATGAGCAGTTCTTC. The chain joins TRBV21-1 to TRBJ2-1; TRBD2 is taken as the D call from the table, unchecked against the DNA. TRBV21-1 represents a pseudogene. The CDR3 has 13 amino acids.

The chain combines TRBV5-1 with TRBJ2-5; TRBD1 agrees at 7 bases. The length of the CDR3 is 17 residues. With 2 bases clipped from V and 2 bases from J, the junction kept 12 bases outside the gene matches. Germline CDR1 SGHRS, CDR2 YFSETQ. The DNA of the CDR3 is TGCGCCAGCAGCTTAGGGGGACAGCTCAAGATACAAGAGACCCAGTACTTC. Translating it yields CASSLGGQLKIQETQYF.

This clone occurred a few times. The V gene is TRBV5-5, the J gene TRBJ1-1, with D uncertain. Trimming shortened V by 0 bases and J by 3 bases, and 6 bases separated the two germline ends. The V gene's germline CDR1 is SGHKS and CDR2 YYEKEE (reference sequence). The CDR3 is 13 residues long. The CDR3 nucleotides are TGTGCCAGCAGCTTGGACAGCCACACTGAAGCTTTCTTT. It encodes CASSLDSHTEAFF.

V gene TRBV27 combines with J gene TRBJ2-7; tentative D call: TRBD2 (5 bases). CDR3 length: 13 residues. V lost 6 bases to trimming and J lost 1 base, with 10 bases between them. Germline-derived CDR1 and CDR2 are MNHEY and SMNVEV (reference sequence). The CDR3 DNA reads TGTGCCAGCAGGAGGGCATTTTCCTACGAGCAGTACTTC. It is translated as CASRRAFSYEQYF.

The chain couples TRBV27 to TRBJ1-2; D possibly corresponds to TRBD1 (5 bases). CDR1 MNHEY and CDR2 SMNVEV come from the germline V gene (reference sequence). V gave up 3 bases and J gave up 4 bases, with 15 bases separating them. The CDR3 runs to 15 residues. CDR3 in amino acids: CASSLDIRTPYGYTF. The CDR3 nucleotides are TGTGCCAGCAGTTTGGACATCCGTACCCCCTATGGCTACACCTTC.

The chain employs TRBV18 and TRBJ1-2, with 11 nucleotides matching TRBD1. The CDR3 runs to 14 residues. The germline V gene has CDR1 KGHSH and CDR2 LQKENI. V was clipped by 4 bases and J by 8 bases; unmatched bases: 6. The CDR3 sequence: CASSRGQGAWGYTF. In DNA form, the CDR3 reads TGTGCCAGCTCACGCGGACAGGGGGCGTGGGGCTACACCTTC.

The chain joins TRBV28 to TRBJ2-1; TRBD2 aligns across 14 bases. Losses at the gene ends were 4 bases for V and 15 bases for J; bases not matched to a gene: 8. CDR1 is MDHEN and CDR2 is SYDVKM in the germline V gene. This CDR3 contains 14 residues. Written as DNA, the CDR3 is TGTGCCAGCAGTTCCATCGGACTAGCGGGAGGACCGTTCTTC. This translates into CASSSIGLAGGPFF.

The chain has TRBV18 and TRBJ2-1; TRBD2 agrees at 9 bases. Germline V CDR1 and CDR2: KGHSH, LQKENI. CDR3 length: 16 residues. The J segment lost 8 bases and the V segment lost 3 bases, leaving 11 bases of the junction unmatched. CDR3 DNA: TGTGCCAGCTCACCTCCGGGGGCGCGGGAGGGCTATGAGCAGTTCTTC. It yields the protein CASSPPGAREGYEQFF.

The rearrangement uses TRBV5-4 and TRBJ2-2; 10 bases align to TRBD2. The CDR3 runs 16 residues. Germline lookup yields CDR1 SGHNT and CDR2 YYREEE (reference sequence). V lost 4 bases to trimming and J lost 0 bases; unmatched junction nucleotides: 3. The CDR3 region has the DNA TGTGCCAGCAGCCCGGGACTAGCGACGAACACCGGGGAGCTGTTTTTT. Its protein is CASSPGLATNTGELFF.

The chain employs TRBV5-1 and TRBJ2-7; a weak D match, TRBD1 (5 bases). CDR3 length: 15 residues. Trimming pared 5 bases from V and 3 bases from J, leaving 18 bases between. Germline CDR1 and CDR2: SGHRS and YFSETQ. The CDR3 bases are TGCGCCAGCAGAGATACAGGCCGTACCTTCTACGAGCAGTACTTC. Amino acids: CASRDTGRTFYEQYF.

In nucleotides, the CDR3 is TGCGCCAGCAGCCGGCGGGGACAGGGAGAAAATGGCTACACCTTC. Translation: CASSRRGQGENGYTF. This chain links TRBV5-1 with TRBJ1-2, with TRBD1 matching over 9 bases. This CDR3 contains 15 residues. With V trimmed by 4 bases and J by 6 bases, 10 bases remained unmatched. CDR1 and CDR2 (germline): SGHRS, YFSETQ.

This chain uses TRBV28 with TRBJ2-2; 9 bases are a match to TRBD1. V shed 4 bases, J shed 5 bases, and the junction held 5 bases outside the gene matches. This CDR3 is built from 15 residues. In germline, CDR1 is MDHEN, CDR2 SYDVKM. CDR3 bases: TGTGCCAGCAGTTATGGGACAGGGTGGACCGGGGAGCTGTTTTTT. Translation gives CASSYGTGWTGELFF.

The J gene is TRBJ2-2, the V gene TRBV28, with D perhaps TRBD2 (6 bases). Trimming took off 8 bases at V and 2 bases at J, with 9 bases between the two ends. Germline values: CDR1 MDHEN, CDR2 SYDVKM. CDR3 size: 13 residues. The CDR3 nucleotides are TGTGCCAGCCGGGGGACCAACACCGGGGAGCTGTTTTTT. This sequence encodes CASRGTNTGELFF.

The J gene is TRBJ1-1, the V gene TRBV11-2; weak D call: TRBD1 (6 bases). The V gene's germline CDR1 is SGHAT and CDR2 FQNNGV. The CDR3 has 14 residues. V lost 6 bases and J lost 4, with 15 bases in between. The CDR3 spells CASRPGALRTEAFF. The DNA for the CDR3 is TGTGCCAGCAGGCCAGGGGCCCTCCGCACTGAAGCTTTCTTT.

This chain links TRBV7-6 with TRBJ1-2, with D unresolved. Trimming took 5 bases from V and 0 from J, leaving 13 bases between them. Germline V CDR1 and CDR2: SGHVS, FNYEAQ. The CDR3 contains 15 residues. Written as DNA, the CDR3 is TGTGCCAGCAGCCCCCGTCGTCAGGCTAACTATGGCTACACCTTC. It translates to CASSPRRQANYGYTF.

The CDR3 region is CASRLLAGGTQYF. The CDR3 coding sequence is TGTGCCAGCAGATTACTAGCGGGCGGGACCCAGTACTTC. V and J are TRBV6-5 and TRBJ2-5, with 9 bases matching TRBD2. The CDR3 sequence is 13 residues long. Trimming took 6 bases from V and 7 from J; bases not matched to a gene: 6. Germline assignment: CDR1 MNHEY and CDR2 SVGAGI.

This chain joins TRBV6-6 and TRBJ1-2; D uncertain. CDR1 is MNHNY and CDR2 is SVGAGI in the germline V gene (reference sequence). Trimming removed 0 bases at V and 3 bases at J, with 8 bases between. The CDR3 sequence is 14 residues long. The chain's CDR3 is CASSYSSRHYGYTF. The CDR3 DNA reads TGTGCCAGCAGTTACTCGTCCAGGCACTATGGCTACACCTTC.

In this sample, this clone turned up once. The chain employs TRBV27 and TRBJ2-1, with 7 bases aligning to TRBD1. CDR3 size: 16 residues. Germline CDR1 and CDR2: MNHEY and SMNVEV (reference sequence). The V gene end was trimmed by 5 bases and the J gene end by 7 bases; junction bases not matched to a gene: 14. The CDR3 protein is CASSAAGTEFMNEQFF. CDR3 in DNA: TGTGCCAGCAGTGCAGCCGGGACAGAGTTTATGAATGAGCAGTTCTTC.

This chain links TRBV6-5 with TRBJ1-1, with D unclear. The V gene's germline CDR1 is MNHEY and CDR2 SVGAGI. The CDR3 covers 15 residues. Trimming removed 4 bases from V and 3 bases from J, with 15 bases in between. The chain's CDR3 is CASSSTGKRHTEAFF. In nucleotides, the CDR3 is TGTGCCAGCAGTTCAACCGGGAAGAGGCACACTGAAGCTTTCTTT.

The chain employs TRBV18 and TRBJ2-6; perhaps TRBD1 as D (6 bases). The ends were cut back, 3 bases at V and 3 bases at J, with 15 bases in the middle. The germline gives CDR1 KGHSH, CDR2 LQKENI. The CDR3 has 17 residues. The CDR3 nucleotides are TGTGCCAGCTCACCTAACCCCCCAGGGGTTGGGGCCAACGTCCTGACTTTC. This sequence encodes CASSPNPPGVGANVLTF.

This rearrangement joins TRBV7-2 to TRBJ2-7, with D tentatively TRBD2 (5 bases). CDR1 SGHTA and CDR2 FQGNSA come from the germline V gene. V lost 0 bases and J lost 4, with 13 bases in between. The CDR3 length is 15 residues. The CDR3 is CASSLAGIKGYEQYF. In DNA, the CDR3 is TGTGCCAGCAGCTTAGCCGGGATAAAGGGATACGAGCAGTACTTC.